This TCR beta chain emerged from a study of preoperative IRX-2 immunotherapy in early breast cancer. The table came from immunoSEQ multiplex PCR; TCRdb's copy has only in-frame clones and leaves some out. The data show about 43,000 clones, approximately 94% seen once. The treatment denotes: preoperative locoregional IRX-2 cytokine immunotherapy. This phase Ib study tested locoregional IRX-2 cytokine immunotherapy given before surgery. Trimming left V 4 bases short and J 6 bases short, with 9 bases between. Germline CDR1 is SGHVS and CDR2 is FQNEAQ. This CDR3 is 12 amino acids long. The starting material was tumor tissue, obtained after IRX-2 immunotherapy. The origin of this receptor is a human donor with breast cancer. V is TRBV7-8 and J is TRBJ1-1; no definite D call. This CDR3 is CASSSRSAEAFF. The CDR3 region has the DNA TGTGCCAGCAGCTCCCGGAGTGCTGAAGCTTTCTTT.